This T cell receptor beta chain was sequenced in a study of vaccination and CD4 T cells after COVID-19. Treatment specified: roughly 11-day PBMC culture with coronavirus spike peptide pools or control peptides (ViraFEST assay). Germline V gene data show CDR1 as SGHVS and CDR2 as FQNEAQ. The germline V and J ends were trimmed by 3 bases and 2 bases, with 15 bases remaining between them. The CDR3 length is 16 residues. As to this clonotype: Antigen: not known.

CD4+ T cells that had been cultured provided DNA sequenced with the Oncomine TCR Beta short-read assay. MiXCR was run by TCRdb on the PCR reads, yielding one entry per CDR3 protein. The sample yields fewer than 15,000 distinct CDR3 sequences, around 80% seen once. The rearrangement joins TRBV7-8 to TRBJ2-3, with a weak D call TRBD1 (6 bases). Sequencing was performed on CD4+ T cells from blood, cultured in vitro. This receptor was taken from a human donor who had recovered from COVID-19. The CDR3 sequence is CASSFRGTRITDTQYF. CDR3 coding DNA: TGTGCCAGCAGCTTTAGGGGGACAAGGATCACAGATACGCAGTATTTT.